These T cell receptor beta chains were read from a single sample in a study of blood T cell repertoires in COVID-19. Libraries were prepared by immunoSEQ multiplex PCR; TCRdb keeps only in-frame clonotypes and omits some of them. The top ten clones hold roughly 5.2% of a sample with approximately 300,000 clones, about nine tenths of them seen once. Sequenced input: PBMCs or T cells enriched from blood (not recorded which). These receptors originate from a man in his 60s who had recovered from COVID-19. Each CDR3 is given with its conserved first and last residue. The D gene is left open where the match is weak. The size entry is marked missing in some rows and otherwise reads once, few, many or a size class.

abundance	v_gene	d_gene	j_gene	CDR3aa	CDR3nt
.	TRBV5-6	.	TRBJ2-7	CASSYDRTDYEQYF	TGTGCCAGCAGCTATGACAGGACTGACTACGAGCAGTACTTC
few	TRBV27	TRBD2	TRBJ2-7	CASSRGGLETSLYEQYF	TGTGCCAGCAGTCGGGGGGGACTAGAAACTTCTCTCTACGAGCAGTACTTC
.	TRBV28	TRBD2	TRBJ2-3	CASLVGGVPDTQYF	TGTGCCAGTCTGGTGGGAGGGGTCCCAGATACGCAGTATTTT
.	TRBV12-5	.	TRBJ1-5	CASGFDTNQPQHF	TGTGCTAGTGGTTTCGACACCAATCAGCCCCAGCATTTT
.	TRBV2	.	TRBJ1-4	CASRGSGGNEKLFF	TGTGCCAGCAGGGGTTCGGGGGGGAATGAAAAACTGTTTTTT
once	TRBV6-5	TRBD1	TRBJ1-1	CASSPRQGRDEAFF	TGTGCCAGCAGTCCCCGACAGGGCCGGGATGAAGCTTTCTTT
once	TRBV2	.	TRBJ2-7	CASSVGQGTYEQYF	TGTGCCAGCAGTGTGGGCCAGGGAACCTACGAGCAGTACTTC
.	TRBV6-6	.	TRBJ2-1	CASSYSRAPSYNEQFF	TGTGCCAGCAGTTACTCGCGGGCTCCCTCCTACAATGAGCAGTTCTTC
.	TRBV5-5	TRBD1	TRBJ1-2	CASSHPTGPGGYTF	TGTGCCAGCAGCCACCCGACAGGGCCTGGTGGCTACACCTTC
.	TRBV4-3	.	TRBJ2-2	CASSRVGAGDTGELFF	TGCGCCAGCAGCCGAGTTGGCGCAGGGGACACCGGGGAGCTGTTTTTT
.	TRBV5-1	.	TRBJ2-3	CASSSEVTDLDTQYF	TGCGCCAGCAGCTCAGAGGTGACAGATCTAGATACGCAGTATTTT
.	TRBV5-1	TRBD2	TRBJ2-3	CASSSPTSGNTDTQYF	TGCGCCAGCAGCTCGCCGACTAGCGGTAACACAGATACGCAGTATTTT
.	TRBV29-1	.	TRBJ2-2	CSVGAGGGGELFF	TGCAGCGTTGGGGCAGGAGGCGGTGGGGAGCTGTTTTTT
once	TRBV24-1	.	TRBJ2-7	CATSDRIRASYEQYF	TGTGCCACCAGCGATCGGATCAGGGCATCCTACGAGCAGTACTTC
.	TRBV1	.	TRBJ2-2	CTSSQAPPSRENTGELFF	TGCACCAGCAGCCAAGCCCCCCCTTCGAGAGAGAACACCGGGGAGCTGTTTTTT
once	TRBV7-3	TRBD2	TRBJ2-7	CASSLLAGVSYEQYF	TGTGCCAGCAGCCTACTAGCGGGAGTATCGTACGAGCAGTACTTC
.	TRBV9	.	TRBJ2-5	CASSAGSGETQYF	TGTGCCAGCAGCGCGGGGTCCGGGGAGACCCAGTACTTC
.	TRBV29-1	.	TRBJ2-1	CSVVEQYNEQFF	TGCAGCGTTGTTGAACAGTACAATGAGCAGTTCTTC
.	TRBV11-1	TRBD2	TRBJ2-7	CASSLSAGGIPGEQYF	TGTGCCAGCAGCTTGTCAGCGGGAGGGATCCCGGGCGAGCAGTACTTC
.	TRBV4-1	TRBD1	TRBJ1-2	CASSQLPGQGFGYTF	TGCGCCAGCAGCCAGCTTCCGGGACAGGGGTTTGGCTACACCTTC
.	TRBV19	TRBD1	TRBJ1-1	CASSIRGQGITEAFF	TGTGCCAGTAGTATCAGGGGACAGGGGATCACTGAAGCTTTCTTT
.	TRBV12-3/TRBV12-4	TRBD1	TRBJ2-3	CASSSGQGLAYF	TGTGCCAGCAGTTCCGGACAGGGTCTCGCGTATTTT
once	TRBV4-1	TRBD1	TRBJ2-7	CASSYRDRGEEQYF	TGCGCCAGCAGCTACCGGGACAGGGGTGAGGAGCAGTACTTC
.	TRBV7-2	.	TRBJ1-6	CASSLGVDTPLHF	TGTGCCAGCAGCTTAGGTGTAGACACACCCCTCCACTTT
.	TRBV28	TRBD1	TRBJ1-4	CASSLNLGTGREKLFF	TGTGCCAGCAGTTTAAACCTCGGGACAGGGCGTGAAAAACTGTTTTTT
.	TRBV24-1	.	TRBJ1-5	CATSDLSGSSNQPQHF	TGTGCCACCAGTGATTTGTCTGGGAGTAGCAATCAGCCCCAGCATTTT
.	TRBV7-9	TRBD2	TRBJ2-7	CASSRLAGGSYEQYF	TGTGCCAGCAGCCGATTAGCGGGGGGCTCCTACGAGCAGTACTTC
.	TRBV7-3	.	TRBJ1-4	CASSSTTATNEKLFF	TGTGCCAGCAGCTCGACGACAGCAACTAATGAAAAACTGTTTTTT
.	TRBV28	.	TRBJ1-2	CASSEYRAGYTF	TGTGCCAGCAGTGAATACAGGGCTGGCTACACCTTC
.	TRBV5-4	.	TRBJ1-2	CASSLEAGNYGYTF	TGTGCCAGCAGCTTGGAGGCAGGCAACTATGGCTACACCTTC